The clone carrying this T cell receptor beta chain showed up many times. Its cognate antigen is unknown. These data are taken from a study of prognosis after radiotherapy for stage I lung cancer. General study findings and limits: TRBV and TRBJ gene usage reportedly differed between patients with and without metastases.

Template was genomic DNA; TCR beta CDR3 amplified in two multiplex PCR rounds. First-round PCR employed TRBV- and TRBJ-specific primers for each gene. TCRdb re-derived calls from the multiplex PCR reads in MiXCR, one entry per CDR3 protein. The sample contains fewer than 30,000 distinct CDR3 sequences, 35% to 55% of which appear only once. On two occasions, one at each of two time points, around 6 milliliters of peripheral blood were drawn. Germline V gives CDR1 SGHTS, CDR2 YDEGEE. V was shortened by 4 bases and J by 6 bases, with 19 bases between the two germline ends. There are 15 residues in the CDR3.

This clonotype was sampled from a donor over 45 with non-small cell lung cancer. The starting material was PBMCs, obtained before or after stereotactic body radiation therapy (not recorded which). This sequence joins TRBV5-8 and TRBJ1-1; D call uncertain. The CDR3 protein is CASSLPWRPPPEAFF. CDR3 DNA: TGTGCCAGCAGCCTGCCTTGGAGGCCTCCGCCTGAAGCTTTCTTT. The full variable domain, in which reference TRBV5-8 and TRBJ1-1 provide the parts outside the CDR3, is EAGVTQSPTHLIKTRGQQATLRCSPISGHTSVYWYQQALGLGLQFLLWYDEGEERNRGNFPPRFSGRQFPNYSSELNVNALELEDSALYLCASSLPWRPPPEAFFGQGTRLTVV.